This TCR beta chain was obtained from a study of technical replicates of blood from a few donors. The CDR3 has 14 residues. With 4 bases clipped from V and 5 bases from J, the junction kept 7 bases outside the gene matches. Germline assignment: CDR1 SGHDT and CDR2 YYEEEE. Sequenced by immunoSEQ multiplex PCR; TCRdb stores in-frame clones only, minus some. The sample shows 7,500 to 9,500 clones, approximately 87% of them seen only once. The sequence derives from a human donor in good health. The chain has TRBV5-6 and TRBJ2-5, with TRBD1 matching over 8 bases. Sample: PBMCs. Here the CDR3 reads CASSPGQVWETQYF. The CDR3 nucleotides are TGTGCCAGCAGCCCGGGACAGGTGTGGGAGACCCAGTACTTC.